This T cell receptor (beta chain) is from a study of blood T cell repertoires in COVID-19. Generated by immunoSEQ multiplex PCR, the TCRdb table keeps only in-frame clones and is missing some. Of about 200,000 clones in the sample, 86% are singletons; the top ten hold 4.5% to 7%. V was shortened by 5 bases and J by 5 bases, with 15 bases between the two germline ends. In germline, CDR1 is SGHTA, CDR2 FQGNSA. The CDR3 runs to 14 residues. The receptor was isolated from a middle-aged man with acute COVID-19. This sequence joins TRBV7-2 and TRBJ2-5, with D possibly matching TRBD1 (6 bases). Sequenced: PBMCs or T cells enriched from blood (not recorded which). The chain's CDR3 is CASSETGGRETQYF. DNA of the CDR3: TGTGCCAGCAGCGAGACTGGGGGCCGGGAGACCCAGTACTTC.